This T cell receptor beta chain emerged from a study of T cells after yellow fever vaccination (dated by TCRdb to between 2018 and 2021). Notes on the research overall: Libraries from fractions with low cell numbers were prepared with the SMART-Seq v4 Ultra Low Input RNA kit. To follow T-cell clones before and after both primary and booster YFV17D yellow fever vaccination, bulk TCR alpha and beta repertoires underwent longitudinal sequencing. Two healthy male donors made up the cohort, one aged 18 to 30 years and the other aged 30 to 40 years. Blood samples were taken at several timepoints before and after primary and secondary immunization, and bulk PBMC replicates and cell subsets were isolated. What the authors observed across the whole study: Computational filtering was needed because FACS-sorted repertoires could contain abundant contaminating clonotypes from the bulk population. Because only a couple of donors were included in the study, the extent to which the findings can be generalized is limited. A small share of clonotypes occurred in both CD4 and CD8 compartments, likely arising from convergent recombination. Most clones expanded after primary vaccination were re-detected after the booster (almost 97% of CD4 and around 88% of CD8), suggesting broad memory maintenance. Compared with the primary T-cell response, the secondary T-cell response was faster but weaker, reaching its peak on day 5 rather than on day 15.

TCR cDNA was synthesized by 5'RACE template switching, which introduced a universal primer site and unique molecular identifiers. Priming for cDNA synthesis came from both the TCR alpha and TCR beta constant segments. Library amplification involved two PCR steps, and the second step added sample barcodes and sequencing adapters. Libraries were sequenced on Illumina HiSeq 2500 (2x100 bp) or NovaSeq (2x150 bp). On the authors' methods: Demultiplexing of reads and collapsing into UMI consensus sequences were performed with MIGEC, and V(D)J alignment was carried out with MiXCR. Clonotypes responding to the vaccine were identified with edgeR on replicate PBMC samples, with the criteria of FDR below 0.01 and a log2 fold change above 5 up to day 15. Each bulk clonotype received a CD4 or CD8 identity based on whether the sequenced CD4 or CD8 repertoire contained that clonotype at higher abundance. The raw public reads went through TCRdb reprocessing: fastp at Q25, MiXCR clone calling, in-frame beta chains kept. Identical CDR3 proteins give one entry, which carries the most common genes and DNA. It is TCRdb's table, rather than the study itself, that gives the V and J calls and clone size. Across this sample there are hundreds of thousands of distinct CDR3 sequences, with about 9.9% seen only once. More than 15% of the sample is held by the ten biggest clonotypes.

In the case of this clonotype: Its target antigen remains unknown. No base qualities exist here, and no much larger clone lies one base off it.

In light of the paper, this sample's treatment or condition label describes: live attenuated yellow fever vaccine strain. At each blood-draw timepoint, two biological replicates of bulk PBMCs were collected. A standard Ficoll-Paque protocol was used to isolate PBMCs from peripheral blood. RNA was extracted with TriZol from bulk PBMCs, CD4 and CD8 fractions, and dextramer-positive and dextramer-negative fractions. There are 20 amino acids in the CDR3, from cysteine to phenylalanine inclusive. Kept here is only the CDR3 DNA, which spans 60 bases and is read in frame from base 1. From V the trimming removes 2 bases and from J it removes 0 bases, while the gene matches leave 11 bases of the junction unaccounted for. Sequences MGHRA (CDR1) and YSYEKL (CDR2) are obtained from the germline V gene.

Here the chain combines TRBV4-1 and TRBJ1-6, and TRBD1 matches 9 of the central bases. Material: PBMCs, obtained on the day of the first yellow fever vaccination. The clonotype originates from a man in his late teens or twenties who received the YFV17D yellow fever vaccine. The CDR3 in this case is CASSQSGTGTLSSYNSPLHF. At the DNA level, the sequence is TGCGCCAGCAGCCAATCTGGGACAGGGACCTTGAGCTCCTATAATTCACCCCTCCACTTT.